A single sample gave rise to the 17 T cell receptor beta chains below, sequenced in a study of tumor-infiltrating lymphocytes in primary liver carcinoma. Total RNA (around 500 ng) served as template for TCR beta cDNA synthesis primed by a constant-region primer. Investigators got TCR beta libraries out of three nested multiplex PCR rounds, done with slightly modified ARM-PCR. A C-beta reverse primer was combined with TRBV1-TRBV30 forward primers in the first two PCR rounds, and each round had approximately 9 cycles. TCRdb called the multiplex PCR reads again in MiXCR, with one record for every CDR3 protein. This table has more than 30,000 distinct CDR3 sequences, roughly 80% appearing once. Unsorted bulk tissue (roughly 19-30 mg) underwent RNA and DNA co-extraction. The sequenced material came from tumor-adjacent normal liver tissue. The receptor source for this set is a man aged 35 to 55 with primary liver carcinoma and hepatitis B virus infection.

About this clonotype itself: One junction end does not reproduce the germline sequence, and a read error may be involved. This chain links TRBV6-1 with TRBJ2-5; D assignment may be TRBD1 or TRBD2 (5 bases each). CDR3 length: 15 amino acids. CDR1 is MNHNS, CDR2 SASEGT, per germline. The CDR3 protein is CASSEEGSYVGTHYF. CDR3 sequence (DNA): TGTGCCAGCAGTGAAGAGGGTAGTTACGTCGGGACCCACTACTTC.

A note on this clonotype: A read error may account for a junction end that differs from germline. The V gene is TRBV4-1, the J gene TRBJ2-6, with D tentatively TRBD2 (6 bases). The germline CDR1 and CDR2 sequences are MGHRA and YSYEKL. There are 13 residues in the CDR3. The CDR3 DNA follows: TGCACCAGCATCCAAGAGGGACTCAACGTCCTGACTTTC. This gives the protein CTSIQEGLNVLTF.

This clonotype was counted once. A junction boundary mismatches the germline segment, possibly from a read error. The chain has TRBV15 and TRBJ1-1; D is ambiguous. The CDR3 contains 17 residues. CDR1 and CDR2 (germline): LNHNV, YYDKDF (reference sequence). The CDR3 is CVTIPSRPSGMNTEAFF. DNA of the CDR3: TGTGTCACCATCCCCAGTCGGCCCTCTGGGATGAACACTGAAGCTTTCTTT.

In regard to this clonotype: Just one base apart from a much larger clone, this may be a read error. The chain links TRBV30 to TRBJ1-1; TRBD1 is a possible D gene (6 bases). Germline loops: CDR1 GTSNPN, CDR2 SVGIG (reference sequence). Trimming stripped 4 bases from V and 0 bases from J, with 18 bases between. This CDR3 has 16 amino acids. The CDR3 region has the DNA TGTGCCTGGACGCTCGGACAGCTAACCGTGAACACTGAAGCTTTCTTT. Residues: CAWTLGQLTVNTEAFF.

This clonotype appeared a single time. The junction departs from the called germline gene at one end, perhaps through a read error. CDR3 DNA: TGTACCAGCAGCTTGTCTAGCTTGGGGCATGAACAGTTTTTC. Translation gives CTSSLSSLGHEQFF. V gene TRBV11-2 combines with J gene TRBJ2-1; D possibly uses TRBD1 or TRBD2 (5 bases each). This CDR3 contains 14 residues. Germline values: CDR1 SGHAT, CDR2 FQNNGV. The full variable domain, its missing parts supplied by reference TRBV11-2 and TRBJ2-1, is EAGVAQSPRYKIIEKRQSVAFWCNPISGHATLYWYQQILGQGPKLLIQFQNNGVVDDSQLPKDRFSAERLKGVDSTLKIQPAKLEDSAVYLCTSSLSSLGHEQFFGPGTRLTVL.

Remarks on this clonotype: The CDR3 end shows no conserved phenylalanine or tryptophan, and so a read error is likely. The CDR3 spells CASSLRLAGDSSGTQYL. The CDR3 DNA follows: TGTGCCAGTAGCTTAAGACTAGCGGGTGACTCGAGCGGGACCCAGTACCTC. The chain has TRBV11-2 and TRBJ2-5; 10 positions agree with TRBD2. Germline V CDR1 and CDR2: SGHAT, FQNNGV. This CDR3 contains 17 residues.

This clonotype was counted a single time. One junction end does not reproduce the germline sequence, and a read error may be involved. The V call is TRBV29-1, the J call TRBJ2-7, with D perhaps being TRBD1 or TRBD2 (5 bases each). The CDR3 spans 16 residues. Per germline, CDR1 SQVTM and CDR2 ANQGSEA. The CDR3 loop is CRAMTSGTGTPYVQHF. The CDR3 DNA follows: TGCAGGGCCATGACTTCTGGGACCGGCACTCCCTACGTGCAGCACTTC.

This sequence joins TRBV29-1 and TRBJ2-2; D is unresolved. Trimming stripped 7 bases from V and 8 bases from J, with 23 bases between. The CDR3 sequence is 15 residues long. Looked up from germline, CDR1 is SQVTM and CDR2 is ANQGSEA. CDR3 loop: CSAVVGIVITGELFF. CDR3 DNA sequence: TGCAGCGCTGTAGTGGGAATCGTGATCACAGGGGAGCTGTTTTTT.

A note on this clonotype: An end of the junction differs from the germline gene, which may be a read error. The gene calls are TRBV4-3 and TRBJ1-2; 9 nucleotides align to TRBD1. The germline CDR1 and CDR2 sequences are LGHNA and YSLEER. This CDR3 is 15 amino acids long. CDR3 protein: CTSSQGGGQGKGYTF. The CDR3, as DNA: TGCACCAGCAGCCAAGGTGGAGGACAGGGGAAAGGTTACACCTTC.

Turning to this clonotype: A read error may produce the germline difference seen at one junction end. The rearrangement joins TRBV29-1 to TRBJ2-3; D gene ambiguous. This CDR3 comprises 16 residues. The V gene's germline CDR1 is SQVTM and CDR2 ANQGSEA. CDR3 sequence: CGVAGLDGRSTDTQYF. In DNA, the CDR3 is TGCGGCGTCGCTGGATTGGATGGACGTAGTACAGATACGCAGTATTTT.

This clonotype was counted many times. The chain joins TRBV6-2 or TRBV6-3 to TRBJ2-2, with TRBD2 matching 7 bases. With V trimmed by 6 bases and J by 2 bases, 15 bases remained unmatched. CDR3 length equals 18 residues. The germline CDR1 and CDR2 sequences are MNHEY and SVGEGT. In nucleotides, the CDR3 is TGTGCCAGCAGCGACATAGGGATTCGACTAGCCAACACCGGGGAGCTGTTTTTT. Protein: CASSDIGIRLANTGELFF.

On this clonotype: A much larger clonotype is one base distant, so this may be a read error. This chain uses TRBV2 with TRBJ2-1; the D gene is possibly TRBD2 (6 bases). The CDR3 length is 13 residues. The ends were cut back, 7 bases at V and 3 bases at J, with 10 bases in the middle. Germline-derived CDR1 and CDR2 are SNHLY and FYNNEI. This chain's CDR3 is CASTEGIYNEQFF. DNA of the CDR3: TGTGCCAGCACGGAGGGCATCTACAATGAGCAGTTCTTC.

A single count supports this clonotype. The CDR3 carries no conserved terminal phenylalanine or tryptophan, so it likely arises from a read error. This sequence joins TRBV11-2 and TRBJ1-6; 7 positions match TRBD1. In germline, CDR1 is SGHAT, CDR2 FQNNGV. CDR3 length: 16 residues. In DNA form, the CDR3 reads TGTGCCAGCTGCTTAGGGGACAGTGGCTATAATTCACCCCTCCACGTT. This encodes CASCLGDSGYNSPLHV.

As regards this clonotype: The junction does not match germline at one end; this may be a read error. The chain uses TRBV6-1 and TRBJ2-7, with D possibly matching TRBD2 (7 bases). Germline CDR1 reads MNHNS; CDR2 reads SASEGT. This CDR3 contains 16 residues. The CDR3 nucleotides are TGTGCCAGCAGTGAGGATCCAGGGGAGGGCTCCTACGGGCAGTGCTTC. Amino acids: CASSEDPGEGSYGQCF.

With respect to this clonotype: The junction does not match germline at one end; this may be a read error. V is TRBV6-2 or TRBV6-3 and J is TRBJ2-6; D is possibly TRBD1 (6 bases). CDR1 and CDR2 (germline): MNHEY, SVGEGT. The CDR3 extends over 17 amino acids. In DNA, the CDR3 is TGTGCCAGCCTGAGGAACAGGGTACACTCTGAGGCCAACGTCCTGACTTTC. The encoded protein is CASLRNRVHSEANVLTF.

Notes on this clonotype: The junction shows a germline mismatch at one end, possibly a read error. The CDR3 spells CVSSQEGRSYEQYF. The DNA for the CDR3 is TGCGTCAGCAGTCAAGAGGGCAGGAGTTACGAGCAGTACTTC. V gene TRBV4-1 combines with J gene TRBJ2-7; TRBD2 might be the D (5 bases). The germline V gene has CDR1 MGHRA and CDR2 YSYEKL. The CDR3 is 14 residues long.

This clonotype is classed as large. V is TRBV11-1 and J is TRBJ2-1; a possible D gene is TRBD2 (5 bases). Germline CDR1 SGHAT, CDR2 FQDESV (reference sequence). This CDR3 is 15 amino acids long. V lost 5 bases to trimming and J lost 1 base, with 12 bases between them. DNA of the CDR3: TGTGCCAGCAGCGACTCTAGCTCATCCTACAATGAGCAGTTCTTC. The encoded protein is CASSDSSSSYNEQFF.